The present T cell receptor beta chain was sequenced within a study of control samples from healthy donors and cancer patients. The method was immunoSEQ multiplex PCR; TCRdb's version includes in-frame clones alone and lacks a portion of them. The repertoire holds about 130,000 clones, with approximately 91% as singletons. V shed 4 bases, J shed 8 bases, and the junction held 7 bases outside the gene matches. Germline CDR1 is ENHRY and CDR2 is SYGVKD. The length of the CDR3 is 13 residues. The chain is built from TRBV10-3 and TRBJ1-2; 7 bases match TRBD1. The specimen sequenced was blood. The origin of this receptor is a man in his fifties in good health. In DNA, the CDR3 is TGTGCCATCAGTGGACAGGGTTTGGGGGGCTACACCTTC. Protein product: CAISGQGLGGYTF.